This T cell receptor (beta chain) appears in the sequencing data of a study of OX40 agonist ivuxolimab in advanced cancers. Overall study context: Partial responses, seen in three patients, involved one hepatocellular carcinoma and two cutaneous melanomas.

Trimming stripped 2 bases from V and 7 bases from J, with 12 bases between. This CDR3 region has 14 residues. Germline V gene sequence: CDR1 SGDLS, CDR2 YYNGEE. Assay: immunoSEQ multiplex PCR; the TCRdb copy retains only in-frame clones and omits some. Of about 53,000 clones in the sample, around 82% were seen once. This TCR was recovered from an adult with an advanced solid tumor such as melanoma, head and neck, liver or kidney cancer. The source was CD4+ or CD8+ T cells sorted from blood, collected in a trial of the OX40 agonist ivuxolimab. V is TRBV9 and J is TRBJ2-2; maybe TRBD2 (6 bases). The CDR3 loop is CASSVRAAGGELFF. The CDR3 nucleotides are TGTGCCAGCAGCGTCCGTGCAGCGGGCGGGGAGCTGTTTTTT.